The 5 T cell receptor beta chains in this list originate from one sample, sequenced in a study of shared clonotypes between healthy human individuals. TCRdb's copy holds only in-frame clones and misses some; the assay was immunoSEQ multiplex PCR. The repertoire holds millions of clones, with roughly 92% as singletons. Specimen: naive CD4+ T cells sorted from blood. Subset of the sample: CD45RA+ positively selected. These receptors were taken from a man aged 18 to 35 in good health.

This clone was counted only a few times. J is TRBJ2-1 and V is TRBV2; D may be TRBD1 (5 bases). Germline V gene lookup returns CDR1 SNHLY and CDR2 FYNNEI. V lost 6 bases and J lost 6, with 9 bases in between. This CDR3 has 12 residues. This CDR3 reads CASSAGINEQFF. Written as DNA, the CDR3 is TGTGCCAGCAGCGCAGGGATCAATGAGCAGTTCTTC.

The CDR3 loop reads CASTQTGANVLTF. CDR3 nucleotides: TGTGCCAGCACCCAGACAGGGGCCAACGTCCTGACTTTC. The rearrangement joins TRBV2 to TRBJ2-6, with no clear D. V lost 7 bases and J 4 bases, leaving 8 bases between the germline ends. The CDR3 covers 13 residues. Germline CDR1 reads SNHLY; CDR2 reads FYNNEI.

This chain joins TRBV5-5 and TRBJ2-5, with 14 bases lining up with TRBD2. Unmatched junction bases numbered 6, after V lost 3 bases and J lost 5 bases. The V gene's germline CDR1 is SGHKS and CDR2 YYEKEE (reference sequence). The CDR3 consists of 16 residues. The CDR3 coding sequence is TGTGCCAGCAGCTCCGGGACTAGCGGGAGAGTGGAGACCCAGTACTTC. This codes for CASSSGTSGRVETQYF.

V and J are TRBV10-2 and TRBJ2-7, with unresolved D. V was clipped by 0 bases and J by 6 bases, with 9 bases between them. Per the germline V gene, CDR1 is WSHSY and CDR2 is SAAADI. CDR3 size: 13 residues. CDR3 sequence (DNA): TGCGCCAGCAGTGAGTCCCCCTATGTCGAGCAGTACTTC. Protein product: CASSESPYVEQYF.

The V gene is TRBV7-2, the J gene TRBJ2-1; TRBD2 agrees at 11 bases. CDR3 size: 16 residues. With V trimmed by 5 bases and J by 3 bases, 6 bases remained unmatched. Germline CDR1 and CDR2: SGHTA and FQGNSA. The CDR3 region has the DNA TGTGCCAGCAGCCCGGACGGGACTAGCGGCTACAATGAGCAGTTCTTC. It specifies CASSPDGTSGYNEQFF.